The rows below give T cell receptor beta chains drawn from one sample of a study of cytomegalovirus exposure and HLA in healthy donors. TCRdb's copy holds only in-frame clones and misses some; the assay was immunoSEQ multiplex PCR. The sample consists of around 150,000 clones, more than 65% of them appearing once. The sample taken for sequencing was PBMCs. These receptors all stem from a man aged 18 to 30 in good health and CMV-seropositive. The CDR3 runs from the conserved cysteine through the conserved F or W. Fields, in order: CDR3 length, clone size, J gene, D gene, V gene, CDR3 DNA, CDR3 protein. A D gene is named only where the DNA matches it firmly. Where a row states a size, it is once, few, many or the class of an expanded clone; other rows omit it.

>15|-|TRBJ1-6|-|TRBV4-2
TGTGCCAGCAGCCAAGCGGACACTTATAATTCACCCCTCCACTTT
CASSQADTYNSPLHF
>13|-|TRBJ1-1|-|TRBV6-4
TGTGCCAGCAGTCCCCAGATGAACACTGAAGCTTTCTTT
CASSPQMNTEAFF
>17|-|TRBJ1-4|TRBD1|TRBV30
TGTGCCTGGAGCAAATCGGGACAGGGGTTGACTAATGAAAAACTGTTTTTT
CAWSKSGQGLTNEKLFF
>13|-|TRBJ1-2|-|TRBV9
TGTGCCAGCACCCGGACATCTAACTATGGCTACACCTTC
CASTRTSNYGYTF
>17|-|TRBJ2-3|TRBD2|TRBV19
TGTGCCAGTAGTCCAACCTTTACTAGCGGGAGGACAGATACGCAGTATTTT
CASSPTFTSGRTDTQYF
>13|-|TRBJ1-1|-|TRBV27
TGTGCCAGCAGTTTGGCCCGAAACACTGAAGCTTTCTTT
CASSLARNTEAFF
>16|-|TRBJ2-1|TRBD2|TRBV27
TGTGCCAGCAGCCTCGGGCCAGCGGGAGGCTTCTGGGAGCAGTTCTTC
CASSLGPAGGFWEQFF
>15|-|TRBJ1-1|TRBD1|TRBV4-1
TGCGCCAGCGCCCGGGACAGGAGCATGAACACTGAAGCTTTCTTT
CASARDRSMNTEAFF
>13|-|TRBJ2-5|-|TRBV5-1
TGCGCCAGCAGGACTGGGACTTCAGAGACCCAGTACTTC
CASRTGTSETQYF
>15|-|TRBJ2-3|TRBD1|TRBV11-3
TGTGCCAGCAGCTTGACCGGACAGGCCACAGATACGCAGTATTTT
CASSLTGQATDTQYF
>16|once|TRBJ1-2|-|TRBV10-3
TGTGCCATCAGTGACGTGGGCAGTCTGGCCAACTATGGCTACACCTTC
CAISDVGSLANYGYTF
>16|-|TRBJ2-5|TRBD2|TRBV5-1
TGCGCCAGCAGCTTGGGGGTAGCGGGGAACCAAGAGACCCAGTACTTC
CASSLGVAGNQETQYF
>15|-|TRBJ2-4|TRBD1|TRBV6-5
TGTGCCAGCAGACGGGACAGGGGGCCTGGAAACATTCAGTACTTC
CASRRDRGPGNIQYF
>12|-|TRBJ2-3|TRBD2|TRBV6-5
TGTGCTAGCGGGAGGGCGACAGATACGCAGTATTTT
CASGRATDTQYF
>13|-|TRBJ1-2|-|TRBV6-5
TGTGCCAGCAGGCAGGAGGCTGTCTACGGCTACACCTTC
CASRQEAVYGYTF
>14|-|TRBJ1-2|TRBD1|TRBV29-1
TGCAGCGTTGGACCCGGGACAGGGTCGGGTGGCTACACCTTC
CSVGPGTGSGGYTF
>14|once|TRBJ1-5|-|TRBV15
TGTGCCACCAGCCTTCACCAGAGCAATCAGCCCCAGCATTTT
CATSLHQSNQPQHF
>18|-|TRBJ1-2|TRBD1|TRBV30
TGTGCCTGGAGTCTTGGGGGCGGGACAGGGATGAGCAACTATGGCTACACCTTC
CAWSLGGGTGMSNYGYTF
>11|few|TRBJ2-1|TRBD1|TRBV2
TGTGCCAGTTGGACAGGGGATGAGCAGTTCTTC
CASWTGDEQFF
>15|-|TRBJ2-1|TRBD2|TRBV10-1
TGCGCCAGCAGTGAAGGGACTAGCGGGTACAATGAGCAGTTCTTC
CASSEGTSGYNEQFF
>16|-|TRBJ2-4|TRBD2|TRBV7-9
TGTGCCAGCAGCCAGGGACTAGCGGGGGGGTTGGGCATTCAGTACTTC
CASSQGLAGGLGIQYF
>12|-|TRBJ2-4|TRBD2|TRBV5-6
TGTGCCAGCAGCGCCGCTACTAGCGGCGAGTACTTC
CASSAATSGEYF
>14|-|TRBJ2-2|-|TRBV30
TGTGCCTGGAGCCCCAGGGCGAACACCGGGGAGCTGTTTTTT
CAWSPRANTGELFF
>14|-|TRBJ1-5|TRBD1|TRBV6-1
TGTGCCAGCATTCCCGGGACAGGCTCGCGGCCCCAGCATTTT
CASIPGTGSRPQHF
>16|few|TRBJ2-5|-|TRBV9
TGTGCCAGCAGCTCCCCCCAGGGTCCCGGACGAGAGACCCAGTACTTC
CASSSPQGPGRETQYF
>14|-|TRBJ1-5|-|TRBV27
TGTGCCAGCAGTGGTCCAGGGAGGTATCAGCCCCAGCATTTT
CASSGPGRYQPQHF
>16|-|TRBJ1-4|TRBD1|TRBV4-1
TGCGCCAGCAGCCAAGAACCGAACAGGGGGAATGAAAAACTGTTTTTT
CASSQEPNRGNEKLFF
>14|-|TRBJ1-1|-|TRBV6-1
TGTGCCAGCAGGATGGGGAGTATGAACACTGAAGCTTTCTTT
CASRMGSMNTEAFF
>14|few|TRBJ1-4|TRBD1|TRBV6-6
TGTGCCAGCAGTAGACAGGGGACTAATGAAAAACTGTTTTTT
CASSRQGTNEKLFF
>15|-|TRBJ2-3|-|TRBV29-1
TGCAGCGTTGAAAAAGGCAGACTCAGCACAGATACGCAGTATTTT
CSVEKGRLSTDTQYF
>14|-|TRBJ2-3|TRBD1|TRBV7-9
TGTGCCAGCAGGGGAGACAGGGTAACCGATACGCAGTATTTT
CASRGDRVTDTQYF
>15|-|TRBJ2-5|TRBD2|TRBV10-3
TGTGCCATCAGTGAGTCGATTGAAACGGGGGGGACCCAGTACTTC
CAISESIETGGTQYF
>14|-|TRBJ1-1|TRBD1|TRBV19
TGTGCCAGTACCCCCGGAGGGGGCGTCACTGAAGCTTTCTTT
CASTPGGGVTEAFF
>16|once|TRBJ2-3|-|TRBV5-1
TGCGCCAGCAGCTTGGCCAGGCAGGTCGAGACAGATACGCAGTATTTT
CASSLARQVETDTQYF
>15|few|TRBJ2-1|TRBD2|TRBV6-5
TGTGCCAGCATAGGAGGACTAGCGCCTAACAATGAGCAGTTCTTC
CASIGGLAPNNEQFF
>13|once|TRBJ2-3|TRBD1|TRBV19
TGTGCCAGTAGGGGGACAGGGCAAGATACGCAGTATTTT
CASRGTGQDTQYF
>15|-|TRBJ1-3|-|TRBV19
TGTGCCAGTAGTACCATCGACAGCTCTGGAAACACCATATATTTT
CASSTIDSSGNTIYF
>13|-|TRBJ1-2|-|TRBV7-8
TGTGCCAGCAGCTTAGGGGGGGTCGATGGCTACACCTTC
CASSLGGVDGYTF
>13|-|TRBJ1-1|-|TRBV7-3
TGTGCCAGCAGCGTCGGGACAAACACTGAAGCTTTCTTT
CASSVGTNTEAFF
>15|-|TRBJ2-1|-|TRBV5-5
TGTGCCAGCAGCTTGCTCAGCGGCTCCTACAATGAGCAGTTCTTC
CASSLLSGSYNEQFF
>14|-|TRBJ1-4|TRBD1|TRBV30
TGTGCCTGGAAAAGTAAAGGGGGCCCTTGGGAACTGTTTTTT
CAWKSKGGPWELFF
>14|-|TRBJ1-2|TRBD1|TRBV5-4
TGTGCCAGCAGCTTGGTTGGGACAGAATATGGCTACACCTTC
CASSLVGTEYGYTF
>17|few|TRBJ2-3|TRBD2|TRBV4-1
TGCGCCAGCAGCCAAGGTGTGCTAGCGGGAGCGTGGGATACGCAGTATTTT
CASSQGVLAGAWDTQYF
>11|-|TRBJ2-6|-|TRBV30
TGTGCCAAGAGCTCGGCCAACGTCCTGACTTTC
CAKSSANVLTF